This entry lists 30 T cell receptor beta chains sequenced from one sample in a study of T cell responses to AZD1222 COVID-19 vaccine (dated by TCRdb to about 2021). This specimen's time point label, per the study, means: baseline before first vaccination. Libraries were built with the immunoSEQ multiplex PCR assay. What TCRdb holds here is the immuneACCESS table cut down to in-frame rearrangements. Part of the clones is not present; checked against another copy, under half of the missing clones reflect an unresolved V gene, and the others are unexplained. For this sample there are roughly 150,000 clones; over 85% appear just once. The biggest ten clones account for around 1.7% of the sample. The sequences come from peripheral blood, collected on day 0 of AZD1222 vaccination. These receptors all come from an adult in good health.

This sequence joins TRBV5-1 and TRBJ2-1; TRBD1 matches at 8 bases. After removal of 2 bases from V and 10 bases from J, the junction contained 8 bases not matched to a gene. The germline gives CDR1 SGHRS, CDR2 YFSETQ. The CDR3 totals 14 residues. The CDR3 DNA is TGCGCCAGCAGCTTTCAGGGGGCGCTTCGGGAGCAGTTCTTC. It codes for CASSFQGALREQFF.

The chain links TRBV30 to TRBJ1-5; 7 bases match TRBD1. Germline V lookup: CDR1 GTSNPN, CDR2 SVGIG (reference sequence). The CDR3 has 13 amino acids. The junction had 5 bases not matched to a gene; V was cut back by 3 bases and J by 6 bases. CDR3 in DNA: TGTGCCTGGAGGACAGGGATTGGTCAGCCCCAGCATTTT. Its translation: CAWRTGIGQPQHF.

The CDR3 DNA sequence: TGCGCCAGCAGCCCGCGGACAGCCGGAACAGATACGCAGTATTTT. Protein product: CASSPRTAGTDTQYF. This chain connects TRBV5-1 to TRBJ2-3; D is perhaps TRBD1 (6 bases). CDR3 length: 15 amino acids. V lost 4 bases and J lost 3, with 15 bases in between. Germline V CDR1 and CDR2: SGHRS, YFSETQ.

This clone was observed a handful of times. The CDR3 here is CASSYSWGEGSNQPQHF. The CDR3 DNA follows: TGTGCCAGCAGTTACTCGTGGGGTGAGGGTTCCAATCAGCCCCAGCATTTT. The chain uses TRBV6-2 or TRBV6-3 and TRBJ1-5, with D unresolved. Trimming took 0 bases from V and 3 from J, leaving 15 bases between them. Germline V CDR1 and CDR2: MNHEY, SVGEGT. The CDR3 extends over 17 amino acids.

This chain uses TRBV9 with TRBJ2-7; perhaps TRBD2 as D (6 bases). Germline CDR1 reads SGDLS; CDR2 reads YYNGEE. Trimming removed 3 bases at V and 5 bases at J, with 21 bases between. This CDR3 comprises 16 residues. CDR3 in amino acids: CASSAEGGGAVNEQYF. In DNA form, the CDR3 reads TGTGCCAGCAGCGCCGAGGGAGGTGGGGCCGTCAACGAGCAGTACTTC. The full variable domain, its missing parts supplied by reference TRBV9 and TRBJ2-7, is DSGVTQTPKHLITATGQRVTLRCSPRSGDLSVYWYQQSLDQGLQFLIQYYNGEERAKGNILERFSAQQFPDLHSELNLSSLELGDSALYFCASSAEGGGAVNEQYFGPGTRLTVT.

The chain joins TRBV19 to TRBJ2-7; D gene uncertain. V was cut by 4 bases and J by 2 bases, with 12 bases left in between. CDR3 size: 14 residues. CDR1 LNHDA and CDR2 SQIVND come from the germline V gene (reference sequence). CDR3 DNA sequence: TGTGCCAGTAGTACCGCCGCACGGCCCTACGAGCAGTACTTC. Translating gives CASSTAARPYEQYF.

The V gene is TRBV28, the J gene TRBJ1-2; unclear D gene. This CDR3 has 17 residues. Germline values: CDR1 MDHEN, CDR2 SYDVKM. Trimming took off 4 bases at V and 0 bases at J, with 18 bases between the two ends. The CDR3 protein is CASSSKTGPTSNYGYTF. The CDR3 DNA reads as TGTGCCAGCAGTTCGAAAACCGGGCCTACCTCTAACTATGGCTACACCTTC.

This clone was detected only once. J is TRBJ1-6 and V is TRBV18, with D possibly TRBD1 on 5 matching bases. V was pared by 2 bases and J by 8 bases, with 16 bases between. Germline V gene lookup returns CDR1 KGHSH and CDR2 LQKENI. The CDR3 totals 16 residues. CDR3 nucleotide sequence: TGTGCCAGCTCACCAAGTCCAGCCACGGGGCATTCACCCCTCCACTTT. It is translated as CASSPSPATGHSPLHF.

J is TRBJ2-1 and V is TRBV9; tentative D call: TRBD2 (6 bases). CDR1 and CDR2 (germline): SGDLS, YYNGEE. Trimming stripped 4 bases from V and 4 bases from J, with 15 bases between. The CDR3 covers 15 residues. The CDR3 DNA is TGTGCCAGCAGCCCAGGACTATTCCAGTACAATGAGCAGTTCTTC. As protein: CASSPGLFQYNEQFF.

The CDR3 protein is CATSDRQGSVTGELFF. CDR3 nucleotides: TGTGCCACCAGTGATCGACAGGGGTCGGTCACCGGGGAGCTGTTTTTT. This chain joins TRBV24-1 and TRBJ2-2; 8 bases line up with TRBD1. Germline V CDR1 and CDR2: KGHDR, SFDVKD. Trimming removed 3 bases from V and 4 bases from J; junction bases left unmatched: 6. The CDR3 spans 16 residues.

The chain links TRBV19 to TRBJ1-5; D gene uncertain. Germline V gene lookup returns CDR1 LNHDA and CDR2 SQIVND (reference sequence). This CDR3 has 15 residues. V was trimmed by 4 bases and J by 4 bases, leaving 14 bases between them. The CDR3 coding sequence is TGTGCCAGTAGTACCCAGCGGAGCCCAAATCAGCCCCAGCATTTT. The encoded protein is CASSTQRSPNQPQHF.

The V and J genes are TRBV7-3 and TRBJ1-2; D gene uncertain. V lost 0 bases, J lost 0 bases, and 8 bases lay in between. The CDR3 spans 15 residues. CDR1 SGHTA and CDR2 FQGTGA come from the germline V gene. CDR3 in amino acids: CASSLTEGANYGYTF. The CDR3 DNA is TGTGCCAGCAGCTTAACGGAGGGAGCTAACTATGGCTACACCTTC.

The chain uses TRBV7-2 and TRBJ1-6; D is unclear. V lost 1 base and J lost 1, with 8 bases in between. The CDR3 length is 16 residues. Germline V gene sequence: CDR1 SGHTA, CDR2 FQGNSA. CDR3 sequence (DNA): TGTGCCAGCAGCTTAGGTTCGGGGTCCTATAATTCACCCCTCCACTTT. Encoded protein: CASSLGSGSYNSPLHF. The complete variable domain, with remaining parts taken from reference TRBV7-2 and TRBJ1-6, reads GAGVSQSPSNKVTEKGKDVELRCDPISGHTALYWYRQSLGQGLEFLIYFQGNSAPDKSGLPSDRFSAERTGGSVSTLTIQRTQQEDSAVYLCASSLGSGSYNSPLHFGNGTRLTVT.

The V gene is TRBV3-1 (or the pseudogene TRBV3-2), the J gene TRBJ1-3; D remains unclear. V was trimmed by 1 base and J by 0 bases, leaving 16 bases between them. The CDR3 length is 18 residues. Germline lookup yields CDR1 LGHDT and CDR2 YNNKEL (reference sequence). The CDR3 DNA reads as TGTGCCAGCAGCCAAGCGGTTTTAGGCCCGAGCTCTGGAAACACCATATATTTT. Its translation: CASSQAVLGPSSGNTIYF.

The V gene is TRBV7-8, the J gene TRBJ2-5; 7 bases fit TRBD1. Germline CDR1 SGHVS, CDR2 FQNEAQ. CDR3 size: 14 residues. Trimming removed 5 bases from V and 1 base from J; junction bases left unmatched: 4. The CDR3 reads CASSLGTAQETQYF. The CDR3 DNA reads TGTGCCAGCAGCCTAGGGACAGCCCAAGAGACCCAGTACTTC.

This chain's CDR3 is CASSHTSGQLYEQYF. CDR3 coding DNA: TGTGCCAGCAGCCACACGTCGGGACAGCTCTACGAGCAGTACTTC. The chain links TRBV5-6 to TRBJ2-7, with TRBD1 matching 7 bases. This CDR3 comprises 15 residues. The trim removed 4 bases at V and 3 bases at J, leaving 10 bases unmatched. Germline CDR1 is SGHDT and CDR2 is YYEEEE.

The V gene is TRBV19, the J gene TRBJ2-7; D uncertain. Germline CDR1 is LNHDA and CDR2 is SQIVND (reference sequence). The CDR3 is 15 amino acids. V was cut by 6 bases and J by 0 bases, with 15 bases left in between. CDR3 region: CASRFAPVGSYEQYF. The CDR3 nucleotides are TGTGCCAGTAGATTTGCTCCTGTCGGCTCCTACGAGCAGTACTTC.

The CDR3 DNA reads TGTGCCAGTGGCGGGTACACTGAAGCTTTCTTT. It is translated as CASGGYTEAFF. V and J are TRBV19 and TRBJ1-1; unclear D gene. This CDR3 has 11 residues. Germline V gene sequence: CDR1 LNHDA, CDR2 SQIVND (reference sequence). The V end was cut by 8 bases, the J end by 3 bases, with 7 bases between.

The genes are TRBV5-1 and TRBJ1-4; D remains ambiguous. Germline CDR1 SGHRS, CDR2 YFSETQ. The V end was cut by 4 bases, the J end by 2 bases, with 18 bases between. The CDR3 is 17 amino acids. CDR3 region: CASSPSGPGGTNEKLFF. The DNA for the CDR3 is TGCGCCAGCAGCCCCTCCGGTCCCGGTGGGACTAATGAAAAACTGTTTTTT.

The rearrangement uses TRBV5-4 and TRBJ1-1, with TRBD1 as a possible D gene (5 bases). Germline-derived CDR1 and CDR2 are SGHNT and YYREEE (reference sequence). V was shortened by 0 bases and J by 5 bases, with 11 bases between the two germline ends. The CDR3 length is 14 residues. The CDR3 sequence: CASSLARGRTEAFF. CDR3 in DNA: TGTGCCAGCAGCTTGGCTCGGGGGAGGACTGAAGCTTTCTTT.

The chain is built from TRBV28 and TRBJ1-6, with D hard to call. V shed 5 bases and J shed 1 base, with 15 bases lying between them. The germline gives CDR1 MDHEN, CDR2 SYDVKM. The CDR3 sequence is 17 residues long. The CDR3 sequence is CASSLPSGRSYNSPLHF. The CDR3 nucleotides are TGTGCCAGCAGTCTCCCCTCCGGGAGATCCTATAATTCACCCCTCCACTTT.

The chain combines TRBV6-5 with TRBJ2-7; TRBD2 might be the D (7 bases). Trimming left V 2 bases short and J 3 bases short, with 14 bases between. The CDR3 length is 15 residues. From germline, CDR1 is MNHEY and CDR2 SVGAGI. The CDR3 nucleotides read TGTGCCAGCAGTTACCCTACAGGGACTAACTACGAGCAGTACTTC. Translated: CASSYPTGTNYEQYF.

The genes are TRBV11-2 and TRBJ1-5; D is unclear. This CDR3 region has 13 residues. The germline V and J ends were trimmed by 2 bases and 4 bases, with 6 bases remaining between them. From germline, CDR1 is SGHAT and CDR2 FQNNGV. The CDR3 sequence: CASSLTSNQPQHF. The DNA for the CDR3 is TGTGCCAGCAGCTTAACAAGTAATCAGCCCCAGCATTTT.

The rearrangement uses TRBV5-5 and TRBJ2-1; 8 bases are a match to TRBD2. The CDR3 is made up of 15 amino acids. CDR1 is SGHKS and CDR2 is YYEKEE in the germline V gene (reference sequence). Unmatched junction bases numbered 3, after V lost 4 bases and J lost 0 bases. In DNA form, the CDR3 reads TGTGCCAGCAGCCCCGGGACTAGCTCCTACAATGAGCAGTTCTTC. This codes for CASSPGTSSYNEQFF.

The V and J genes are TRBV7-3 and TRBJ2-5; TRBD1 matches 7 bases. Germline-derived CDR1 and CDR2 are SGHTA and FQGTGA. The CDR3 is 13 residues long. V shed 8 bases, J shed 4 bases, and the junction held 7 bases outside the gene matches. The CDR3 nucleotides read TGTGCCAGCGCCTGGACAGGTCGAGAGACCCAGTACTTC. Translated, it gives CASAWTGRETQYF.

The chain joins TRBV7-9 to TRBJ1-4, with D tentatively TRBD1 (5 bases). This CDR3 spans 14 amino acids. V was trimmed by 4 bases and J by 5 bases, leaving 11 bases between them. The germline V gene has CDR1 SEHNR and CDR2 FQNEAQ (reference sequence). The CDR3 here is CASSSGRENEKLFF. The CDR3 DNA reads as TGTGCCAGCAGCTCAGGGAGGGAGAATGAAAAACTGTTTTTT.

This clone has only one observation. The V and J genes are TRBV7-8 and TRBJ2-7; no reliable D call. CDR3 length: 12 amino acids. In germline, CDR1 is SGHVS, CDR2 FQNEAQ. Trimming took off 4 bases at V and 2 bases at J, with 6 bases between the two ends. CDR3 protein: CASSYDAYEQYF. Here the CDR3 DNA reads TGTGCCAGCAGCTATGACGCCTACGAGCAGTACTTC.

The CDR3 sequence is CASGKGQTSGGELFF. CDR3 nucleotides: TGCGCCAGCGGGAAAGGTCAGACCTCAGGCGGGGAGCTGTTTTTT. The rearrangement links TRBV5-1 to TRBJ2-2, with D hard to call. The V end lost 7 bases, the J end lost 7 bases, and 20 bases lay between the germline ends. The CDR3 spans 15 residues. The germline gives CDR1 SGHRS, CDR2 YFSETQ.

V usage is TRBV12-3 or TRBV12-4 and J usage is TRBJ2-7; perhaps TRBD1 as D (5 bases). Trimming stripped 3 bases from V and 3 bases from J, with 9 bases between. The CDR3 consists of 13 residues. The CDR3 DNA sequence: TGTGCCAGCAGTTTTCAGGGATTCTACGAGCAGTACTTC. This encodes CASSFQGFYEQYF.

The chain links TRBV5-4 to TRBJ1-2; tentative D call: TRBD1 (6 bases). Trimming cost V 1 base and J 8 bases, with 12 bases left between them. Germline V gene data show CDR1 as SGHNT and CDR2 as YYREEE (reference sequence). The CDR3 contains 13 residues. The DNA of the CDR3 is TGTGCCAGCAGCTTGAGGGGGGGCGTGGGCTACACCTTC. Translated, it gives CASSLRGGVGYTF.